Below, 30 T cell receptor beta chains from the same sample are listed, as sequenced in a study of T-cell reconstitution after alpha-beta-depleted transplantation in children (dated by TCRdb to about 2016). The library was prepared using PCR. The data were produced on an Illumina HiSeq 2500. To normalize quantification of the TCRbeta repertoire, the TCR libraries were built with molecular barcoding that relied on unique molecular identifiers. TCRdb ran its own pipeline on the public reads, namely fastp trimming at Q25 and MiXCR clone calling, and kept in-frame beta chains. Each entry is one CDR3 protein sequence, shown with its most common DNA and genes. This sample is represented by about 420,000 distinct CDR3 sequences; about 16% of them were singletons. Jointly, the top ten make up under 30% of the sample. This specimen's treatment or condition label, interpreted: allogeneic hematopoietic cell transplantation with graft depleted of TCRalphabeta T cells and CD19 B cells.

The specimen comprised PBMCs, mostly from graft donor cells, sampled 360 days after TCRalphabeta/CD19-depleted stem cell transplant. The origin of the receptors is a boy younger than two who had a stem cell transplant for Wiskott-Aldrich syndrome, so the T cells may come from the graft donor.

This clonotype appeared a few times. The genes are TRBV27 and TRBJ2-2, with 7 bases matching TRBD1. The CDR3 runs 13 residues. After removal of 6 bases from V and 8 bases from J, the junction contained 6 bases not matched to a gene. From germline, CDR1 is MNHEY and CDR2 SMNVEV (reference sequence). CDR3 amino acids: CASRQGQRGELFF. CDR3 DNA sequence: TGTGCCAGCAGACAGGGACAGAGAGGGGAGCTGTTTTTT.

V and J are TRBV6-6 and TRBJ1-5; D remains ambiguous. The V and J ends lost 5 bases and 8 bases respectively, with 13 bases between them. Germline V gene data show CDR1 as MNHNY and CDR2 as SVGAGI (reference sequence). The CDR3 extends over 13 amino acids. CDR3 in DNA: TGTGCCAGCAGTCCTCAGGAAGGGAAGCCCCAGCATTTT. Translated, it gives CASSPQEGKPQHF.

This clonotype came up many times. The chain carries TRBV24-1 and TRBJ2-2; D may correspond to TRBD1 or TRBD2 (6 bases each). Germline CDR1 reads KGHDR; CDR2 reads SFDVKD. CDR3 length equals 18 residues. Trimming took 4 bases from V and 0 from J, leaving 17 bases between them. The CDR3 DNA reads TGTGCCACCAGTGACCCAAGGGGGGCCCGTTCGAACACCGGGGAGCTGTTTTTT. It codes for CATSDPRGARSNTGELFF.

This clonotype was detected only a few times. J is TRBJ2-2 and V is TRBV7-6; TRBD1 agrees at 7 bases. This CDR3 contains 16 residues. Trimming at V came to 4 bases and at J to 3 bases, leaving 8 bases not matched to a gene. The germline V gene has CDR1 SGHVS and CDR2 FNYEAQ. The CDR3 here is CASSSTDRAHTGELFF. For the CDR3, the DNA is TGTGCCAGCAGCTCCACAGACAGGGCGCACACCGGGGAGCTGTTTTTT.

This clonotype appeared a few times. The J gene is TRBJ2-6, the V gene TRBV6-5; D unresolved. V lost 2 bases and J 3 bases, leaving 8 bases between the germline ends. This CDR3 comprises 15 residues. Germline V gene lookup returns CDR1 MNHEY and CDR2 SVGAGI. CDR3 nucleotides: TGTGCCAGCAGTTACAGGGATGGTGGGGCCAACGTCCTGACTTTC. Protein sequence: CASSYRDGGANVLTF.

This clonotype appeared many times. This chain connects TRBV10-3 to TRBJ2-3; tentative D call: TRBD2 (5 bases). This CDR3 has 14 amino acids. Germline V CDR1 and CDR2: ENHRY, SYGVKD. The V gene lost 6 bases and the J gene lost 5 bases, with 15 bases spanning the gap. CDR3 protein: CAIRGTAERDTQYF. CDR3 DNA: TGTGCCATCAGGGGCACAGCGGAGAGAGATACGCAGTATTTT.

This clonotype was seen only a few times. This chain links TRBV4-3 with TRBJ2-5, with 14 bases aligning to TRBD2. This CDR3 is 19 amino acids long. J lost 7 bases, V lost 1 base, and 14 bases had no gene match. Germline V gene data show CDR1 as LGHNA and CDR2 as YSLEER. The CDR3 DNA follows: TGCGCCAGCAGCCAAGCAGTGGGGGGACTAGCGGGGGTTCCAGGGACCCAGTACTTC. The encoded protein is CASSQAVGGLAGVPGTQYF.

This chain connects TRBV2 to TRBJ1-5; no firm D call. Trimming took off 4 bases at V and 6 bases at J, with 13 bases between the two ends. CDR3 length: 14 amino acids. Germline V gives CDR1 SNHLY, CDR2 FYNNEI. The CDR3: CASSVRGTRQPQHF. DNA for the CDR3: TGTGCCAGCAGTGTACGAGGAACGCGTCAGCCCCAGCATTTT.

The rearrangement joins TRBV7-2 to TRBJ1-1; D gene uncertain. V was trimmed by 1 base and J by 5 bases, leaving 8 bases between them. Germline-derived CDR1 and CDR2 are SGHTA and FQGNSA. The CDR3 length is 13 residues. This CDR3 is CASSLGSWTEAFF. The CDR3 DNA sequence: TGTGCCAGCAGCTTAGGATCGTGGACTGAAGCTTTCTTT.

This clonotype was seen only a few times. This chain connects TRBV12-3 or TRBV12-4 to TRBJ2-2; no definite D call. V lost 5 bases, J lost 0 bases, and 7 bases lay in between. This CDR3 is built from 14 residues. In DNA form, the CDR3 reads TGTGCCAGCAGTCCCGCACCGAACACCGGGGAGCTGTTTTTT. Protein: CASSPAPNTGELFF.

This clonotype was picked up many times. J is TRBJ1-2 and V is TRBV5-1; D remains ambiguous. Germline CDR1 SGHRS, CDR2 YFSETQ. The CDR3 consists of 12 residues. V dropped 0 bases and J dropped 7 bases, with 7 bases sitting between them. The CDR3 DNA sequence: TGCGCCAGCAGCTTGGACGGACGTGGCTACACCTTC. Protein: CASSLDGRGYTF.

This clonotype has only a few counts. CDR3 coding DNA: TGTGCCAGCAGTCTCCTGATCCCAGTGGGGACCGGGGAGCTGTTTTTT. It is translated as CASSLLIPVGTGELFF. The rearrangement joins TRBV6-5 to TRBJ2-2; D not certain. Germline CDR1 and CDR2: MNHEY and SVGAGI. The CDR3 extends over 16 amino acids. V was trimmed by 5 bases and J by 5 bases, leaving 18 bases between them.

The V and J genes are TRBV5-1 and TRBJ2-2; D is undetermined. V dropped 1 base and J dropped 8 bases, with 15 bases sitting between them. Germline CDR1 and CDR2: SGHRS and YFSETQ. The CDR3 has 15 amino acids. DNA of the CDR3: TGCGCCAGCAGCTTGTCTCTCCAACACCGAGGGGAGCTGTTTTTT. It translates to CASSLSLQHRGELFF.

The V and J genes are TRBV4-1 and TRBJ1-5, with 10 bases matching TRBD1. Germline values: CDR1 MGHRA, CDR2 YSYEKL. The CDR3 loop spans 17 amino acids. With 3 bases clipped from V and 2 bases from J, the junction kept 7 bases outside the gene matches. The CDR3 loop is CASSHSSGTGGNQPQHF. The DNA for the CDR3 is TGCGCCAGCAGCCATTCATCCGGGACAGGGGGCAATCAGCCCCAGCATTTT.

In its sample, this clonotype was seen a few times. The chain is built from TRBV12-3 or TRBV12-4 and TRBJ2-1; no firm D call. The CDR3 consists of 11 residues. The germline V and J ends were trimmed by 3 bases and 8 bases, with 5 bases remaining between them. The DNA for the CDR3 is TGTGCCAGCAGTTTCAGGCATGAGCAGTTCTTC. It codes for CASSFRHEQFF.

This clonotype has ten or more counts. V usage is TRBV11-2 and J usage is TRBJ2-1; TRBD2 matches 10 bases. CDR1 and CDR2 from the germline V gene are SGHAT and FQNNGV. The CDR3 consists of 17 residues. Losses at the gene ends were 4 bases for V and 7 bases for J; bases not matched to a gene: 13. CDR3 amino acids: CASSSVLFSGGRNEQFF. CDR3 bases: TGTGCCAGCAGCTCCGTACTCTTTAGCGGGGGGCGGAATGAGCAGTTCTTC.

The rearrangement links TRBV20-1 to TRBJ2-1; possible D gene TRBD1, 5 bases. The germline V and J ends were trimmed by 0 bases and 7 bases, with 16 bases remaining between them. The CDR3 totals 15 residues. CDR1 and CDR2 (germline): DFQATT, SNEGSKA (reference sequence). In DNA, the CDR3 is TGCAGTGCTAGAGATCCGGCAGGGATCGGAAATGAGCAGTTCTTC. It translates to CSARDPAGIGNEQFF.

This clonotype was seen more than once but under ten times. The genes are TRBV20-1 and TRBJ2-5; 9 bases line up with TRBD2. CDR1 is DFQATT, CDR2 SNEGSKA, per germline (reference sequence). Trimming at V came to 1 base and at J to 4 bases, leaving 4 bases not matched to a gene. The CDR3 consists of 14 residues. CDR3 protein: CSARAGTSIETQYF. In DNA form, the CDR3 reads TGCAGTGCTAGAGCCGGGACTAGCATAGAGACCCAGTACTTC.

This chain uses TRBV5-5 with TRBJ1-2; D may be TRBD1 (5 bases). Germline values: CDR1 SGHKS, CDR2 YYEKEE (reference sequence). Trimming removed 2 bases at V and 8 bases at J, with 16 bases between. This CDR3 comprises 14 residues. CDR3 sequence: CASSFPTGLLGYTF. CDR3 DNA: TGTGCCAGCAGCTTTCCTACAGGACTATTGGGCTACACCTTC. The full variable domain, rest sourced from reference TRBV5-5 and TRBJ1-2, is DAGVTQSPTHLIKTRGQQVTLRCSPISGHKSVSWYQQVLGQGPQFIFQYYEKEERGRGNFPDRFSARQFPNYSSELNVNALLLGDSALYLCASSFPTGLLGYTFGSGTRLTVV.

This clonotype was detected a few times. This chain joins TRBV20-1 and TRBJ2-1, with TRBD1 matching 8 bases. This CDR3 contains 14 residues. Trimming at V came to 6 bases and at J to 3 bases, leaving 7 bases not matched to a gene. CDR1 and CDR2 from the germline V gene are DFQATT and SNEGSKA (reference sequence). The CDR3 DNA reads TGCAGTGCCCCGGACAGGGTGTACTACAATGAGCAGTTCTTC. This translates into CSAPDRVYYNEQFF.

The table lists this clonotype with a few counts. CDR3 coding DNA: TGTGCCACCAGCAGAGCGCGACAGGGAGGCGATACGCAGTATTTT. It encodes CATSRARQGGDTQYF. V usage is TRBV15 and J usage is TRBJ2-3; possible D gene TRBD1, 7 bases. The germline CDR1 and CDR2 sequences are LNHNV and YYDKDF (reference sequence). Trimming removed 1 base at V and 6 bases at J, with 14 bases between. CDR3 size: 15 residues.

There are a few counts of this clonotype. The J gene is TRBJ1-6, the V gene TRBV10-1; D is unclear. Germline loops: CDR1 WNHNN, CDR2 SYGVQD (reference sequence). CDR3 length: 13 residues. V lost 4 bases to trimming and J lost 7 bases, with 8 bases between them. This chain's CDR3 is CASSGSSNSPLHF. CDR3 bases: TGCGCCAGCAGTGGATCATCAAATTCACCCCTCCACTTT.

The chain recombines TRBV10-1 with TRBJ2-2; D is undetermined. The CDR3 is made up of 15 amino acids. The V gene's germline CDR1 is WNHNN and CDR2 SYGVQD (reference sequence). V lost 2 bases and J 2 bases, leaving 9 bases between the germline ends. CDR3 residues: CASSERSPNTGELFF. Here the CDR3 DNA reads TGCGCCAGCAGTGAGCGTAGCCCCAACACCGGGGAGCTGTTTTTT.

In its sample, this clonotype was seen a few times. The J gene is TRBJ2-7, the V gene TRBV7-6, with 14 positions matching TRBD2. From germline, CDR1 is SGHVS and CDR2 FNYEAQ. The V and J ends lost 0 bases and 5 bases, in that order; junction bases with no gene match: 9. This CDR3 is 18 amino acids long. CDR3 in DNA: TGTGCCAGCAGCTTAGCCGGGACTAGCGGGAGTTTTGGCCACGAGCAGTACTTC. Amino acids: CASSLAGTSGSFGHEQYF.

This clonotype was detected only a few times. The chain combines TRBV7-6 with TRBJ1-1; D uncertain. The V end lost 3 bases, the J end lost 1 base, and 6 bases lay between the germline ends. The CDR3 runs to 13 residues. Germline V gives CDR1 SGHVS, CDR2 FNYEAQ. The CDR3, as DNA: TGTGCCAGCAGCTTGAGTAAGAACACTGAAGCTTTCTTT. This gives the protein CASSLSKNTEAFF.

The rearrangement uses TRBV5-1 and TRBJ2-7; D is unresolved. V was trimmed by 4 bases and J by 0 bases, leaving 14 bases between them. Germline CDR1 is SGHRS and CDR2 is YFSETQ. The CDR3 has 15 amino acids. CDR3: CASSPAGGTSYEQYF. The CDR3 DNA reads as TGCGCCAGCAGCCCAGCTGGTGGAACCTCCTACGAGCAGTACTTC.

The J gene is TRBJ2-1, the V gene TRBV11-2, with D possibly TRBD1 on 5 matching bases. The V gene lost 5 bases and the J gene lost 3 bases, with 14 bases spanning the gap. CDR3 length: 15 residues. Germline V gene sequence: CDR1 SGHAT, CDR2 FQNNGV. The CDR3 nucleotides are TGTGCCAGCAGCCAAAGGACAAGTCACTACAATGAGCAGTTCTTC. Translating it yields CASSQRTSHYNEQFF.

The CDR3 loop is CASSLEPLETQYF. CDR3 DNA sequence: TGCGCCAGCAGCTTGGAACCCCTCGAGACCCAGTACTTC. V usage is TRBV5-1 and J usage is TRBJ2-5, with unresolved D. Germline loops: CDR1 SGHRS, CDR2 YFSETQ. The CDR3 is made up of 13 amino acids. V lost 0 bases to trimming and J lost 5 bases, with 8 bases between them.

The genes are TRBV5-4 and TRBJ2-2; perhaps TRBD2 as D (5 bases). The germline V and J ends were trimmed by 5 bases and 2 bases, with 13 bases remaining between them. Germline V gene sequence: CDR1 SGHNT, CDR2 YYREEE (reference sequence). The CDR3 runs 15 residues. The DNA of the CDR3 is TGTGCCAGCAGACGGGCCTCGGGAAACACCGGGGAGCTGTTTTTT. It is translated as CASRRASGNTGELFF.

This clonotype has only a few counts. In DNA, the CDR3 is TGCGCCAGCAGCTTGGCCCACGTACCGTCGAGCTCCTACAATGAGCAGTTCTTC. Its protein is CASSLAHVPSSSYNEQFF. V is TRBV5-1 and J is TRBJ2-1; the D is unclear. The CDR3 is made up of 18 amino acids. V gave up 0 bases and J gave up 0 bases, with 16 bases separating them. Germline CDR1 is SGHRS and CDR2 is YFSETQ.